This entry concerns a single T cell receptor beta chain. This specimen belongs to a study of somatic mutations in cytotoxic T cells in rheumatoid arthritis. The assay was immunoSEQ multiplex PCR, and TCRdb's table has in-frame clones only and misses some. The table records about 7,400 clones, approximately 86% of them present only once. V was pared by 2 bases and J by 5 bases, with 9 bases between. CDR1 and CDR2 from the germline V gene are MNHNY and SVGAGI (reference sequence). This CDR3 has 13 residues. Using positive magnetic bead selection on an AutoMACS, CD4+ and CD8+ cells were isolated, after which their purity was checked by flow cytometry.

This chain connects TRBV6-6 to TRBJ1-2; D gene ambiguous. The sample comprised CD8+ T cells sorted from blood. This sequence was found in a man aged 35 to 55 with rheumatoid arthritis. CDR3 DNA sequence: TGTGCCAGCAGTTACCTTGACACTTATGGCTACACCTTC. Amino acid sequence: CASSYLDTYGYTF.